A selection of T cell receptor beta chains follows, all from one sample in a study of shared clonotypes between healthy human individuals. The repertoire was sequenced with immunoSEQ multiplex PCR; TCRdb's copy has only in-frame clones and lacks some. The sample has more than 2,000,000 clones; about 92% are singletons. Sequencing was performed on naive CD4+ T cells from PBMCs. Receptors originate from a man younger than 30 in good health. Some clones in this sample may be carry-over from other donors' samples. CDR3s include the opening cysteine and the closing phenylalanine or tryptophan. D genes are given only for firm matches. Expanded clones get a size class; other rows say once, few or many, or leave the size out.

TRBV28	.	TRBJ2-3	once	TGTGCCAGCAAGGTCACAGATACGCAGTATTTT	CASKVTDTQYF
TRBV6-5	TRBD2	TRBJ2-1	.	TGTGCCAGCAGTTCTCGGGGAGGGAGGCAGTTCTTC	CASSSRGGRQFF
TRBV19	TRBD2	TRBJ2-7	.	TGTGCCAGTAGCCCGAGCCACAGCGGGAGCTCCTACGAGCAGTACTTC	CASSPSHSGSSYEQYF
TRBV30	.	TRBJ1-6	.	TGTGCCTGGAGCCGGGACTCTAATTCACCCCTCCACTTT	CAWSRDSNSPLHF
TRBV5-8	.	TRBJ1-3	.	TGTGCCAGCAGCTTTAAAAGGGGCTCTGGAAACACCATATATTTT	CASSFKRGSGNTIYF
TRBV28	TRBD1	TRBJ1-4	.	TGTGCCACCTGGACAGGGGGCTTGAGGGCAACTAATGAAAAACTGTTTTTT	CATWTGGLRATNEKLFF
TRBV12-5	TRBD1	TRBJ2-3	.	TGTGCTAGTGGCTTGACAGGGCTAGATACGCAGTATTTT	CASGLTGLDTQYF
TRBV6-1	.	TRBJ2-7	.	TGTGCCAGCACCCCAGGCCCCGGGCTTAACGAGCAGTACTTC	CASTPGPGLNEQYF
TRBV7-3	.	TRBJ1-3	.	TGTGCCAGCAGCCCGGGTTCTGGAAACACCATATATTTT	CASSPGSGNTIYF
TRBV7-9	.	TRBJ2-5	.	TGTGCCAGCAGCTTAGGCCCCATGAAGCCCGCCGGTGAGACCCAGTACTTC	CASSLGPMKPAGETQYF
TRBV5-6	.	TRBJ2-2	.	TGTGCCAGCAGCTTGGACGCACCCGGGGAGCTGTTTTTT	CASSLDAPGELFF
TRBV7-3	.	TRBJ2-2	once	TGTGCCAGCAGCCCGGGAAGGAGCTACACCGGGGAGCTGTTTTTT	CASSPGRSYTGELFF
TRBV6-5	TRBD2	TRBJ2-7	.	TGTGCCAGCAGTTTAGCGGGAGGCTACTACGAGCAGTACTTC	CASSLAGGYYEQYF
TRBV7-2	.	TRBJ2-1	.	TGTGCCAGCAGCGTCGGCCACTACAATGAGCAGTTCTTC	CASSVGHYNEQFF
TRBV28	.	TRBJ1-2	.	TGTGCCATCTTTAACGGGATTCCGGGGGGCTACACCTTC	CAIFNGIPGGYTF
TRBV2	TRBD1	TRBJ1-2	.	TGTGCCAGCAGCGGACAGGGCCCTAACTATGGCTACACCTTC	CASSGQGPNYGYTF
TRBV7-8	TRBD1	TRBJ2-5	.	TGTGCCAGCAGCCGCGGACAGGGCGGGGAGACCCAGTACTTC	CASSRGQGGETQYF
TRBV7-2	.	TRBJ1-4	.	TGTGCCAGCAGCTTAGGGGACCGAACTAATGAAAAACTGTTTTTT	CASSLGDRTNEKLFF
TRBV19	TRBD2	TRBJ2-1	.	TGTGCCAGTAAAAGGACTAGGGCCAATGAGCAGTTCTTC	CASKRTRANEQFF
TRBV7-2	.	TRBJ1-2	.	TGTGCCATCCCCCGTCGGCAACACTATGGCTACACCTTC	CAIPRRQHYGYTF
TRBV9	TRBD2	TRBJ2-1	once	TGTGCCAGCAGCGTAGCGGGCGGGAGATCCTACAATGAGCAGTTCTTC	CASSVAGGRSYNEQFF
TRBV5-5	.	TRBJ2-3	.	TGTGCCAGCAGCATTCCACTGGGTACGCAGTATTTT	CASSIPLGTQYF
TRBV14	.	TRBJ1-2	.	TGTGCCAGCAGCCAAGAGAGGTGGTCTAACTATGGCTACACCTTC	CASSQERWSNYGYTF
TRBV18	TRBD2	TRBJ2-3	.	TGTGCCAGCTCACCCCTTTCCCTAGCGGGAGTCCCCACAGATACGCAGTATTTT	CASSPLSLAGVPTDTQYF